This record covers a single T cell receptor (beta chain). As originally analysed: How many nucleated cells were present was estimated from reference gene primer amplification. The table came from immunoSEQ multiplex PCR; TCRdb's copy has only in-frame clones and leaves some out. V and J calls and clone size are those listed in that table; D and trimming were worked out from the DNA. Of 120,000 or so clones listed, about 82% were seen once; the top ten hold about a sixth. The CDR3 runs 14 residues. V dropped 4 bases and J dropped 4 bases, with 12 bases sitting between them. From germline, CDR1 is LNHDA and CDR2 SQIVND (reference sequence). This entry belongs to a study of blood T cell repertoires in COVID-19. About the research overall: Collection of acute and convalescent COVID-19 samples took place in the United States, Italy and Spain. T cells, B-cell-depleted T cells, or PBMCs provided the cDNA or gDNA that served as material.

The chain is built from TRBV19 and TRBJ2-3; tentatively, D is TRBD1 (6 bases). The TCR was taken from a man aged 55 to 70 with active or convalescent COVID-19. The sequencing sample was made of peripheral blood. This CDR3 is CASSNRVQADTQYF. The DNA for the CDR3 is TGTGCCAGTAGTAACAGGGTTCAGGCAGATACGCAGTATTTT.